The source of this T cell receptor beta chain is a study of identical twins. TCRdb re-called the 5' RACE reads with MiXCR, one entry per CDR3 protein. The table records a few hundred thousand distinct CDR3 sequences, around 9.7% of them present only once. Everyone who donated was a healthy Caucasian. This clonotype showed up just a few times. Antigen unknown. This CDR3 comprises 14 residues. Germline V gene lookup returns CDR1 LGHDT and CDR2 YNNKEL (reference sequence). Between the trimmed V and J ends, which lost 9 bases and 1 base, there was a span of 10 bases. Regarding the study as a whole: Clonotypes of the beta chain that were abundant in cord blood carried fewer insertions (memory repertoires showed none). Twins showed weaker excess sharing in their beta out-of-frame sequences.

J is TRBJ2-6 and V is TRBV3-1; tentative D call: TRBD2 (5 bases). The sequence derives from a woman between 45 and 60 years old in good health. The sample taken for sequencing was naive T cells sorted from blood. CDR3 DNA sequence: TGTGCCAGTTCCGGGGAATCTGGGGCCAACGTCCTGACTTTC. Amino acid sequence: CASSGESGANVLTF.